This T cell receptor beta chain was documented in a study of Ad26.COV2.S vaccination and SARS-CoV-2 variants. Study-level information: Into the muscle, Ad26.COV2.S was dosed once or twice, 56 days apart.

CDR1 SNHLY and CDR2 FYNNEI come from the germline V gene. This CDR3 is 15 amino acids long. The V end was cut by 3 bases, the J end by 2 bases, with 13 bases between. As for treatment: some 20 received Ad26.COV2.S at low or high dose, single or two shots; a few received placebo; per-sample allocation not given. The study sampled participants on day 63 after the first vaccine or placebo injection. TCRdb's table, derived via immunoSEQ multiplex PCR, lists solely in-frame clones and lacks some. Of around 300,000 clones detected, about 86% appear once; the ten largest clones hold approximately 12%. V and J are TRBV2 and TRBJ1-2; D is possibly TRBD1 (5 bases). The TCR sequence derives from a person between 18 and 60 years old who received the Ad26.COV2.S COVID-19 vaccine or a placebo. Sequenced material: peripheral blood, taken in a trial of Ad26.COV2.S vaccine versus placebo. CDR3 loop: CASSEMARANYGYTF. CDR3 DNA sequence: TGTGCCAGCAGTGAGATGGCCAGGGCAAACTATGGCTACACCTTC.